Listed below are T cell receptor beta chains from one sample, sequenced in a study of shared T cell receptors in the human thymus. Profiled with immunoSEQ multiplex PCR; TCRdb holds only in-frame clones, not every one. This table holds roughly 500,000 clones, approximately 78% found once. These data are also associated with another study on human thymus T cells.

Sequencing was carried out using thymocytes. These receptors were taken from a boy less than two years old with a congenital heart defect. CDR3s include the opening cysteine and the closing phenylalanine or tryptophan. D genes are given only for firm matches. Size is stated for part of the rows, as once, few or many counts, or as a class when the clone is expanded.

d_call	clone_size	v_call	j_call	cdr3_aa	cdr3_nt
.	.	TRBV19	TRBJ1-1	CASSIAPGGRLNTEAFF	TGTGCCAGTAGTATAGCCCCGGGGGGGCGATTGAACACTGAAGCTTTCTTT
TRBD2	.	TRBV4-1	TRBJ2-3	CASSQDEDSGVGRQYF	TGCGCCAGCAGCCAAGATGAGGATAGCGGGGTGGGGAGGCAGTATTTT
TRBD2	.	TRBV13	TRBJ2-3	CAVREGPRTDTQYF	TGTGCCGTTCGGGAGGGCCCACGGACAGATACGCAGTATTTT
TRBD2	.	TRBV6-5	TRBJ2-4	CASSQGRVGKNIQYF	TGTGCCAGCAGTCAAGGGAGGGTCGGCAAAAACATTCAGTACTTC
.	.	TRBV29-1	TRBJ2-7	CSVEAMGQGFVYEQYF	TGCAGCGTTGAAGCAATGGGCCAGGGTTTCGTCTACGAGCAGTACTTC
.	few	TRBV9	TRBJ2-5	CASSVDGRRETQYF	TGTGCCAGCAGCGTAGACGGGAGAAGGGAGACCCAGTACTTC
TRBD2	.	TRBV11-2	TRBJ2-7	CASSLEAGESYEQYF	TGTGCCAGCAGCTTGGAAGCGGGAGAATCCTACGAGCAGTACTTC
.	.	TRBV2	TRBJ1-4	CASSTSDRGPPHEEKLFF	.
TRBD2	.	TRBV12-5	TRBJ2-3	CASGFSRSGRANTDTQYF	TGTGCTAGTGGTTTTTCTCGTAGCGGGAGGGCCAACACAGATACGCAGTATTTT
.	.	TRBV30	TRBJ1-5	CAWSVDDSYQPQHF	TGTGCCTGGAGTGTAGACGACAGTTATCAGCCCCAGCATTTT
.	few	TRBV4-3	TRBJ2-7	CASSPGTHYEQYF	TGCGCCAGCAGCCCGGGGACACACTACGAGCAGTACTTC
TRBD1	.	TRBV30	TRBJ2-6	CAWSVGLTGDGANVLTF	TGTGCCTGGAGTGTAGGGTTGACAGGGGACGGGGCCAACGTCCTGACTTTC
.	.	TRBV6-1	TRBJ1-5	CATIPVMHF	TGTGCCACCATCCCAGTAATGCATTTT
TRBD1	.	TRBV5-1	TRBJ1-4	CASSLAGTGIMPNEKLFF	TGCGCCAGCAGCTTGGCAGGGACAGGGATCATGCCTAATGAAAAACTGTTTTTT
TRBD1	.	TRBV27	TRBJ2-5	CASGKRAGGPQETQYF	TGTGCCAGCGGAAAACGGGCAGGGGGCCCACAAGAGACCCAGTACTTC
TRBD2	.	TRBV6-5	TRBJ2-7	CASSARGILYEQYF	TGTGCCAGCAGTGCGCGGGGGATCCTCTACGAGCAGTACTTC
TRBD2	.	TRBV19	TRBJ2-1	CASSSRGGAGGPPDEQFF	TGTGCCAGTAGTTCAAGGGGGGGAGCGGGAGGGCCCCCCGATGAGCAGTTCTTC
TRBD2	.	TRBV9	TRBJ2-5	CASSVETGGETQYF	TGTGCCAGCAGCGTGGAGACGGGAGGAGAGACCCAGTACTTC
TRBD1	few	TRBV7-9	TRBJ2-7	CASILDRGSYEQYF	TGTGCCAGCATCCTCGACAGGGGATCCTACGAGCAGTACTTC
.	.	TRBV27	TRBJ2-7	CAIHRIPTYEQYF	TGTGCCATTCACAGGATTCCGACCTACGAGCAGTACTTC
.	.	TRBV27	TRBJ1-1	CASSLSPRGVKNTEAFF	TGTGCCAGCAGTTTATCTCCCCGAGGTGTCAAGAACACTGAAGCTTTCTTT
.	.	TRBV21-1	TRBJ1-3	CASSAPGQGTSGNTIYF	TGTGCCAGCAGCGCTCCGGGACAGGGGACCTCTGGAAACACCATATATTTT
TRBD2	.	TRBV4-3	TRBJ2-2	CASSRRTSGRGYTGELFF	TGCGCCAGCAGCCGCCGGACTAGCGGGAGGGGGTACACCGGGGAGCTGTTTTTT
.	.	TRBV20-1	TRBJ2-1	CSAREFREQFF	TGCAGTGCTAGAGAGTTCAGGGAGCAGTTCTTC
.	.	TRBV6-1	TRBJ2-7	CASRTQGPYEQYF	TGTGCCAGCAGGACCCAGGGTCCGTACGAGCAGTACTTC
TRBD2	.	TRBV4-3	TRBJ2-7	CASSQDSPGRGGSYEQYF	TGCGCCAGCAGCCAAGACTCCCCCGGCCGGGGGGGCTCCTACGAGCAGTACTTC
TRBD1	.	TRBV27	TRBJ2-7	CASRFEGTGGYEQYF	TGTGCCAGCAGGTTCGAAGGGACAGGGGGCTACGAGCAGTACTTC
.	.	TRBV13	TRBJ2-4	CASSFQEAGHLAKNIQYF	TGTGCCAGCAGCTTTCAGGAGGCGGGCCACCTAGCCAAAAACATTCAGTACTTC
TRBD1	.	TRBV6-1	TRBJ1-4	CASSAFRQGGNEKLFF	TGTGCCAGCAGTGCCTTTAGACAGGGCGGTAATGAAAAACTGTTTTTT
TRBD1	few	TRBV5-1	TRBJ1-1	CASSLVRGSPEAFF	TGCGCCAGCAGCTTGGTCAGGGGGTCTCCGGAAGCTTTCTTT
.	.	TRBV5-4	TRBJ1-4	CASSETRDTPTNEKLFF	TGTGCCAGCAGTGAGACTCGGGACACTCCAACTAATGAAAAACTGTTTTTT
TRBD2	.	TRBV14	TRBJ2-5	CASSQDERGTQYF	TGTGCCAGCAGCCAAGATGAGCGGGGGACCCAGTACTTC
TRBD2	once	TRBV7-9	TRBJ2-1	CASSLSSGGHNEQFF	TGTGCCAGCAGCTTATCTAGCGGGGGGCACAATGAGCAGTTCTTC
TRBD2	.	TRBV6-5	TRBJ2-1	CASTPGGTTYNEQFF	TGTGCCAGCACTCCCGGGGGGACTACTTACAATGAGCAGTTCTTC
.	.	TRBV6-1	TRBJ1-3	CASSEATGVYRGNSGNTIYF	TGTGCCAGCAGTGAAGCGACTGGAGTTTATCGGGGGAACTCTGGAAACACCATATATTTT
TRBD2	.	TRBV4-1	TRBJ2-3	CASSPLAGIQISTDTQYF	TGCGCCAGCAGTCCTCTAGCGGGGATCCAAATTAGCACAGATACGCAGTATTTT
.	.	TRBV4-1	TRBJ2-7	CASSQDPGLSSYEQYF	TGCGCCAGCAGCCAAGATCCAGGTCTCAGCTCCTACGAGCAGTACTTC
.	.	TRBV7-9	TRBJ1-3	CASSSGREWVTWNTIYF	TGTGCCAGCAGCTCGGGACGGGAGTGGGTGACTTGGAACACCATATATTTT
TRBD2	.	TRBV25-1	TRBJ2-1	CASRWGLAGDEQFF	TGTGCCAGCAGGTGGGGACTAGCTGGGGATGAGCAGTTCTTC
.	.	TRBV28	TRBJ2-3	CAISPWGTSTDTQYF	TGTGCCATCTCTCCCTGGGGGACTAGCACAGATACGCAGTATTTT
.	.	TRBV27	TRBJ2-1	CASRGRQNEQFF	TGTGCAAGTCGTGGCAGACAGAATGAGCAGTTCTTC
TRBD2	few	TRBV7-9	TRBJ2-1	CASSLALGLAGAAEQFF	TGTGCCAGCAGCTTAGCGCTAGGACTAGCGGGAGCGGCTGAGCAGTTCTTC
TRBD2	once	TRBV4-2	TRBJ2-1	CASSQSGGLAGDAYNEQFF	TGTGCCAGCAGCCAAAGTGGGGGACTAGCGGGAGACGCCTACAATGAGCAGTTCTTC
TRBD2	few	TRBV2	TRBJ2-5	CASSGRPGLATETQYF	TGTGCCAGCAGTGGAAGGCCGGGACTAGCTACAGAGACCCAGTACTTC
.	few	TRBV7-2	TRBJ2-7	CASSQGRGSPYEQYF	TGTGCCAGCAGCCAGGGGAGGGGCTCTCCCTACGAGCAGTACTTC
.	.	TRBV7-2	TRBJ1-1	CASSLEAGGQEAFF	TGTGCCAGCAGCTTAGAGGCGGGAGGACAGGAAGCTTTCTTT
.	.	TRBV7-2	TRBJ2-3	CASSFVSPDTQYF	TGTGCCAGCAGCTTCGTCTCCCCAGATACGCAGTATTTT
TRBD2	once	TRBV15	TRBJ2-2	CATSRLAANTGELFF	TGTGCCACCAGCAGACTAGCGGCCAACACCGGGGAGCTGTTTTTT
.	.	TRBV12-5	TRBJ1-5	CASGFDRCQPQHF	TGTGCTAGTGGTTTCGACAGATGTCAGCCCCAGCATTTT
TRBD2	few	TRBV5-1	TRBJ2-2	CASSLSSGLANTGELFF	TGCGCCAGCAGCTTGAGTAGCGGGCTAGCGAACACCGGGGAGCTGTTTTTT
.	once	TRBV27	TRBJ2-1	CASRKRNSCEQFF	TGTGCCAGCCGCAAGCGAAATTCTTGTGAGCAGTTCTTC
.	.	TRBV6-1	TRBJ1-2	CASSEAEQINYGYTF	TGTGCCAGCAGTGAAGCCGAACAGATTAACTATGGCTACACCTTC
TRBD2	.	TRBV7-8	TRBJ2-1	CASSSPGTSGSPRFYNEQFF	TGTGCCAGCAGCTCACCGGGCACTAGCGGGAGCCCGAGATTTTACAATGAGCAGTTCTTC
TRBD1	few	TRBV15	TRBJ2-7	CATSTGTGFNEQYF	TGTGCCACCAGCACCGGGACAGGGTTTAACGAGCAGTACTTC
.	few	TRBV9	TRBJ2-1	CASSVSEASSYNEQFF	TGTGCCAGCAGCGTAAGTGAGGCCAGCTCCTACAATGAGCAGTTCTTC
TRBD2	.	TRBV7-8	TRBJ2-7	CASSFRIPLAGGTNSYEQYF	TGTGCCAGCAGCTTTAGAATCCCGCTAGCGGGAGGCACCAACTCCTACGAGCAGTACTTC
.	.	TRBV9	TRBJ2-7	CASSVGGVMDEQYF	TGTGCCAGCAGCGTAGGGGGGGTTATGGACGAGCAGTACTTC
.	.	TRBV30	TRBJ2-5	CAWSVNRGRETQYF	TGTGCCTGGAGTGTAAATCGGGGTAGGGAAACCCAGTACTTC